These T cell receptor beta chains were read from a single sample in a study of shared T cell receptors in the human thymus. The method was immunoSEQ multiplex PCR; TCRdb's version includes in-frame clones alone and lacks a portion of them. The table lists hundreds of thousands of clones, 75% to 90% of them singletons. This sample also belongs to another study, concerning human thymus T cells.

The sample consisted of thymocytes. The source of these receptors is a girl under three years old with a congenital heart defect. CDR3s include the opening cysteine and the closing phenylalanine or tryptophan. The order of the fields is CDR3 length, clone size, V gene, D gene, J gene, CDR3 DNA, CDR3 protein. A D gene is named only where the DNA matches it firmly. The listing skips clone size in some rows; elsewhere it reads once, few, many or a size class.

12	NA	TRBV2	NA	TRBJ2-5	TGTGCCAGCAGAGAAAACTACGAGACCCAGTACTTC	CASRENYETQYF
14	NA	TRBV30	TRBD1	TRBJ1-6	TGTGCCTGGTGCTCGGACAGGGAGAATTCACCCCTCCACTTT	CAWCSDRENSPLHF
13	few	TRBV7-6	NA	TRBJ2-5	TGTGCCAGCAGCTTAGTTTTCAGGGAGACCCAGTACTTC	CASSLVFRETQYF
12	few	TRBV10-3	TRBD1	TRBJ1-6	TGTGCCATCAGTGACGACTGGACAGGGCTCCACTTT	CAISDDWTGLHF
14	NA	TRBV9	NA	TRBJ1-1	TGTGCCAGCAGCGTAGCAGATTCGGGCACTGAAGCTTTCTTT	CASSVADSGTEAFF
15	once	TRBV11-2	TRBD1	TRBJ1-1	TGTGCCAGCAGCTTAGGCAGGGGGAAGAACACTGAAGCTTTCTTT	CASSLGRGKNTEAFF
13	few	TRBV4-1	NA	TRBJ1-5	TGCGCCAGCAGCCAAGATCAGAATCAGCCCCAGCATTTT	CASSQDQNQPQHF
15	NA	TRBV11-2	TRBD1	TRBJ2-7	TGTGCCAGCAGCTCCCCCGGGACAGTCTCCTACGAGCAGTACTTC	CASSSPGTVSYEQYF
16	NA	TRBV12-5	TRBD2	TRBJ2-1	TGTGCTAGTGGTTCCCAACTAGCGGACCAATACAATGAGCAGTTCTTC	CASGSQLADQYNEQFF
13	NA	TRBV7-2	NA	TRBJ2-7	TGTGCCAGCAGCTTTTCAATGAGCTACGAGCAGTACTTC	CASSFSMSYEQYF
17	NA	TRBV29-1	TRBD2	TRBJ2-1	TGCAGCGTTGACCATGGACTAGCGGGGGTCACCAACAATGAGCAGTTCTTC	CSVDHGLAGVTNNEQFF
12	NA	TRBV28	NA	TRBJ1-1	TGTGCCAGCAGTTTGAGATTCACTGAAGCTTTCTTT	CASSLRFTEAFF
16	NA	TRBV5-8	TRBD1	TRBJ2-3	TGTGCCAGCAGTCATCCCGGGACAGGAGAAAAAGATACGCAGTATTTT	CASSHPGTGEKDTQYF
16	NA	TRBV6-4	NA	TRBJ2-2	TGTGCCAGCAGTGCCCGGCAGGGGCCCTACACCGGGGAGCTGTTTTTT	CASSARQGPYTGELFF
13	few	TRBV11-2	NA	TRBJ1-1	TGTGCCAGCAGCTTAGATAGGGGCACTGAAGCTTTCTTT	CASSLDRGTEAFF
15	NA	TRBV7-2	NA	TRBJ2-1	TGTGCCAGCCCTCTAGGCGAGGGACTGGACAATGAGCAGTTCTTC	CASPLGEGLDNEQFF
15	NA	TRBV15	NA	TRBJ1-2	TGTGCCACCAGCAGAGTGGCAGGGCTCCTCTATGGCTACACCTTC	CATSRVAGLLYGYTF
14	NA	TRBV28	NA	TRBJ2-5	TGTGCCAGCAGTTACCCCCGGGGATGGGAGACCCAGTACTTC	CASSYPRGWETQYF
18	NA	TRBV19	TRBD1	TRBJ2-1	TGTGCCAGTAGTACTCAAGACGGGGGACAGGGCTTTGACAATGAGCAGTTCTTC	CASSTQDGGQGFDNEQFF
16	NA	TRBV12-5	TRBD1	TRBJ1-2	TGTGCTAGTGATAACATTACCTCGACAGGGGTGTATGGCTACACCTTC	CASDNITSTGVYGYTF
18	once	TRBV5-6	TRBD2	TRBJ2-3	TGTGCCAGCAGCTTAGCACTAGCGGGGGTGGTGAGCACAGATACGCAGTATTTT	CASSLALAGVVSTDTQYF
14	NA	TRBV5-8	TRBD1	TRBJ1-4	TGTGCCAGCAGCCTGGACAGGGCTAGGGAAAAACTGTTTTTT	CASSLDRAREKLFF
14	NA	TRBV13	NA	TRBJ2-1	TGTGCCAGCAGCCCTCCCGGAGGCGACAATGAGCAGTTCTTC	CASSPPGGDNEQFF
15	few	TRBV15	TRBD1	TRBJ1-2	TGTGCCACCAGCAGGGGTCAGGGGGCCAACTATGGCTACACCTTC	CATSRGQGANYGYTF
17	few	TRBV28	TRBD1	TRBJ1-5	TGTGCCAGCCTTGGAGGGGGCGCATATAGTAGCAATCAGCCCCAGCATTTT	CASLGGGAYSSNQPQHF
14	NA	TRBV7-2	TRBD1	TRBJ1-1	TGTGCCAGCTGGCCGGGACAGGAAAACACTGAAGCTTTCTTT	CASWPGQENTEAFF
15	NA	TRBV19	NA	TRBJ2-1	TGTGCCAGTAACGGCAGAGGTAGCTCCTACAATGAGCAGTTCTTC	CASNGRGSSYNEQFF
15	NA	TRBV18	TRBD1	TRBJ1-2	TGTGCCAGCTCCATCCCGACAGGGGGCAGCAATGGCTACACCTTC	CASSIPTGGSNGYTF
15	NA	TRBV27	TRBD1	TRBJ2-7	TGTGCCAGCAGTCCCGACTACCTACAGGGGCGCGAGCAGTACTTC	CASSPDYLQGREQYF
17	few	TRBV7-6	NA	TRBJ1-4	TGTGCCAGCAGCTTAGTAGGGCGCAGGGGAGCTAATGAAAAACTGTTTTTT	CASSLVGRRGANEKLFF
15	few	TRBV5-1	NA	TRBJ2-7	TGCGCCAGCAGCCCCACAGGGAAGAGCTCCTACGAGCAGTACTTC	CASSPTGKSSYEQYF
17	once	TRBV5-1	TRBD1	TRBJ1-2	TGCGCCAGCAGCTATGGGACAGGGGCAGACCTAAACTATGGCTACACCTTC	CASSYGTGADLNYGYTF
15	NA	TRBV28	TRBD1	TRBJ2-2	TGTGCCAGCAGTCCCCGACAGGGGAACACCGGGGAGCTGTTTTTT	CASSPRQGNTGELFF
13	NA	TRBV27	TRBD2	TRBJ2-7	TGTGCCAGCTCATGGACTAGCGGTTACGAGCAGTACTTC	CASSWTSGYEQYF
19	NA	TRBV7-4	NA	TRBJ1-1	TGTGCCAGCAGCCCCGATTTCGTTTTGCCAGGGAAGTTCAACACTGAAGCTTTCTTT	CASSPDFVLPGKFNTEAFF
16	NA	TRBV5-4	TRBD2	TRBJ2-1	TGTGCCAGCAGCTCTACTAGGGGACTAGCGGGCCATGAGCAGTTCTTC	CASSSTRGLAGHEQFF
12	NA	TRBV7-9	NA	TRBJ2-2	TGTGCCAGCAGCCCTCCCGCCGGGGAGCTGTTTTTT	CASSPPAGELFF
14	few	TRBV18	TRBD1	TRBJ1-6	TGTGCCAGCTCGTCGGGACAGGGAGGTTCACCCCTCCACTTT	CASSSGQGGSPLHF
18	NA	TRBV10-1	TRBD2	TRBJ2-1	TGCGCCAGCTCGAGACTAGCGGAGGGCCCTCACCCCCTCAATGAGCAGTTCTTC	CASSRLAEGPHPLNEQFF
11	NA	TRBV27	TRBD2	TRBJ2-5	TGTGCCAGCCACGGGAGGGAGACCCAGTACTTC	CASHGRETQYF
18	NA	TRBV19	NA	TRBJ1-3	TGTGCCAGTAGAGGACCTTCTCGAATAGGGGCGAAGGGAAACACCATATATTTT	CASRGPSRIGAKGNTIYF